This entry features one T cell receptor (beta chain) sequence. Employing constant-segment primers, 5'RACE generated TCR alpha and TCR beta cDNA libraries bearing sample barcodes and UMIs. Each CDR3 protein is one row after TCRdb ran MiXCR on the 5' RACE reads. The table records 470,000 or so distinct CDR3 sequences, roughly 25% of them present only once. The CDR3 spans 15 residues. Germline V lookup: CDR1 SEHNR, CDR2 FQNEAQ (reference sequence). V lost 3 bases, J lost 5 bases, and 8 bases stayed unmatched. The data are from a study of T-cell memory formation after mild COVID-19. At the level of the study: The two donors had largely donor-specific TCR clusters.

Sequenced input: PBMCs or a T cell subset sorted from them (not recorded which). The TCR originated in an adult woman who had mild COVID-19 (a few samples of this study predate the infection). Cell type and time point are not known. V usage is TRBV7-9 and J usage is TRBJ2-7; 9 bases align to TRBD1. CDR3 in DNA: TGTGCCAGCAGCTTGTTTCGGGACAGGGTTCACGAGCAGTACTTC. It codes for CASSLFRDRVHEQYF.